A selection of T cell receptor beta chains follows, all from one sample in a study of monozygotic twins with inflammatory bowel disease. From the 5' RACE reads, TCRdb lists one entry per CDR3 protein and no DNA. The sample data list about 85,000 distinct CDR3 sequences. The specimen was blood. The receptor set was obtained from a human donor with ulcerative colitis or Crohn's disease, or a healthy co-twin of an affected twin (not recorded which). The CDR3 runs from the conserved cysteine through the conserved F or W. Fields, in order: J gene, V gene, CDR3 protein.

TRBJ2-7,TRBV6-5,CASSYDSRQGISYEQYF
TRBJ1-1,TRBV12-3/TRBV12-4,CASRPGFGVTEAFF
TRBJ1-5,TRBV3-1,CASSQKGAQGLGQPQHF
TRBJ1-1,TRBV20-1,CSASGGADTEAFF
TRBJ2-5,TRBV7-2,CASSLIGGRVRETQYF
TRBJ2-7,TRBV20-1,CSARDPWQTYEQYF
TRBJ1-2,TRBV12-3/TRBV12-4,CASRQYYGYTF
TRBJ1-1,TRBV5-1,CASSLVGGGRTEAFF
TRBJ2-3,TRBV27,CASTRGSGTDTQYF
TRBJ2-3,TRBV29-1,CSVGQGGDTQYF
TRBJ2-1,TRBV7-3,CASSQIPAGAGGPVYNEQFF
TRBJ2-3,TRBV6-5,CASSYSALQFTDTQYF
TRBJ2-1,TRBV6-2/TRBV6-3,CASSLGGTLSYNEQFF
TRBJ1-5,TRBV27,CASTQTGASGQPQHF
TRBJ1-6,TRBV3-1,CASSQVQGSSPLHF
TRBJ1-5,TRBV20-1,CSAFGQGSYQPQHF
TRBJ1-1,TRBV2,CASRGAEGTEAFF
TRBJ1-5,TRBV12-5,CASGLPDRGHNQPQHF
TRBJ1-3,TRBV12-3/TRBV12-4,CASSFHRGPISGNTIYF
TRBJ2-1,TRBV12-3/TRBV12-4,CASLVWQQNNEQFF
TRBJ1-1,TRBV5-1,CASSLGQTVTEAFF
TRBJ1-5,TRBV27,CASSLRPNSNQPQHF
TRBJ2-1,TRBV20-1,CSARGREGSIDEQFF
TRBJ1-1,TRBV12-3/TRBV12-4,CASSPTPRAGTEAFF